The sample holds a few counts of the clone carrying this TCR beta chain. This CDR3 comprises 11 residues. Germline V CDR1 and CDR2: MNHEY, SVGAGI. The data originate from a study of T cells after yellow fever vaccination. Template switching by 5'RACE produced TCR cDNA, adding a universal primer site and UMIs. Via MiXCR, TCRdb re-called the 5' RACE reads, giving one row per CDR3 protein. The sample has some 320,000 distinct CDR3 sequences, roughly 10% seen once. This sequence joins TRBV6-5 and TRBJ1-2, with a possible D match to TRBD1 (5 bases). Source: CD4+ T cells sorted from PBMCs, taken 45 days after the yellow fever booster vaccination. The clonotype originates from a man aged 18 to 29 who received the YFV17D yellow fever vaccine. The CDR3 DNA sequence: TGTGTGTCCAGGGAGTTCTATGGCTACACCTTC. The encoded protein is CVSREFYGYTF.